This entry is about one T cell receptor beta chain. Its antigen is unknown. Base qualities were left out, and no much larger clone turns up one base away. Other DNA sequences in the same sample also yield this CDR3. Each donor gave one peripheral blood draw, about 100 mL on average, collected into heparinised tubes. Naive, central memory, regulatory and stem cell-like memory CD4+ T cells were sorted on a BD FACSAria II using a panel including CD45RO, CCR7, CD25, CD127, CD95 and CD27. Purity was above 95% for every sorted population. Right away, PBMCs were isolated by Lymphoprep density gradient centrifugation and were stained directly, with no culture step. So that batch effects would be minimized, each experiment stained and sorted samples in pairs, pairing one healthy donor with one patient. The High Capacity cDNA Reverse Transcription Kit was used to reverse transcribe all of the isolated RNA, meaning that expressed TCRB transcripts were what got sequenced. Deep immunoSEQ sequencing was applied to naive, central memory and regulatory T cell samples, giving an average of around 3.4 million total reads per sample. After sorted cells were lysed in RLT buffer, RNA was extracted with DNase-treated RNeasy Micro or Mini kits, with the choice depending on cell number. To prevent cross-contamination, every cell subset was processed on its own, while patient and healthy donor samples were processed together. The immunoSEQ multiplex PCR was used to amplify TCRB sequences from cDNA, generating 87-bp fragments that spanned the CDR3 region. Sequencing of the amplicons was done on the Illumina HiSeq platform. The paper's data handling went like this. Synthetic template baselines were used to correct PCR bias computationally, reads within Hamming distance 2 were collapsed, and singletons that could not be merged were discarded. By aligning reads against IMGT, V, D and J genes, CDR3 length, and insertions or deletions at six rearrangement sites were assigned. Within each subset, clonotype counts were normalized to sorted cell number, and only after that were true diversity and Gini coefficients computed with the tcR R package. Repertoire sharing was quantified using the overlap coefficient calculated on TCRB nucleotide sequences. Out-of-frame TCRB sequences from naive cells were analyzed as a proxy for the pre-selection repertoire. TCRdb limited this immuneACCESS table to in-frame rearrangements with V and J called. A share of clones is missing; checked studies link under half to unresolved V genes, and the rest is unexplained. V and J calls plus clone size are reproduced from that table; the DNA served to infer D and trimming. The sample table contains hundreds of thousands of clones; only one count was recorded for around an eighth of them. The ten largest clones add up to approximately 0.039% of the sample.

These data belong to a study of beta chain features in type 1 diabetes listed by TCRdb under 2018. Broadly, across the study: No differences in mean age, gender distribution, total cell number or subset yield were found between patients and healthy donors. A total of around 110,000,000 sorted cells were examined across all samples, and a strong correlation was observed between cell number per subset and RNA yield. In the study, recently diagnosed type 1 diabetes patients and matched healthy donors were compared on the TCRB repertoires of their sorted circulating CD4+ T cell subsets. Regulatory and stem cell-like memory subsets were isolated from only 8 patients and 8 healthy donors, whereas naive and central memory subsets came from all 30 or so donors. The paper as a whole reports these results and caveats: Naive, central memory and regulatory TCRB repertoires appeared to be more alike among patients than among healthy donors. Only small numbers of individuals were included in the HLA sub-analyses, which left unresolved whether HLA type had any influence on TCRB rearrangement. Type 1 diabetes patients showed a moderate but significant shortening of TCRB CDR3 length in all four CD4+ subsets. Sequencing cDNA rather than genomic DNA could over-represent highly expressing activated cells, although activation and CD3 levels did not differ between groups. Shorter templates might have been favored by PCR, but patient and control samples were amplified and corrected together, so both groups would have been affected equally by any skew. Fewer insertions and more nucleotide deletions at VDJ recombination sites were observed in patients with type 1 diabetes, implying thymic rearrangement abnormalities.

Ends trimmed: V by 6 bases, J by 7 bases; bases unmatched to a gene: 1. CDR1 and CDR2 are drawn from the germline V gene: SGHRS, YFSETQ. Including cysteine and phenylalanine, the CDR3 has 11 amino acids. Of the read, only the CDR3 DNA is kept; its 33 bases are in frame from base 1. This receptor was identified in a man aged 18 to 35 with type 1 diabetes. Sequencing input: naive CD4+ T cells from blood. The cell subset or site tag for this specimen amounts to: true naive CD4+ T cells. Recombination connected TRBV5-1 to TRBJ2-1; 7 nucleotides in the junction match TRBD2. The CDR3 protein sequence reads: CASIGGNEQFF. The DNA sequence reads TGCGCCAGCATCGGGGGGAATGAGCAGTTCTTC. This CDR3, with the reference TRBV5-1 and TRBJ2-1 proteins standing in past its ends, gives the full variable domain KAGVTQTPRYLIKTRGQQVTLSCSPISGHRSVSWYQQTPGQGLQFLFEYFSETQRNKGNFPGRFSGRQFSNSRSEMNVSTLELGDSALYLCASIGGNEQFFGPGTRLTVL.